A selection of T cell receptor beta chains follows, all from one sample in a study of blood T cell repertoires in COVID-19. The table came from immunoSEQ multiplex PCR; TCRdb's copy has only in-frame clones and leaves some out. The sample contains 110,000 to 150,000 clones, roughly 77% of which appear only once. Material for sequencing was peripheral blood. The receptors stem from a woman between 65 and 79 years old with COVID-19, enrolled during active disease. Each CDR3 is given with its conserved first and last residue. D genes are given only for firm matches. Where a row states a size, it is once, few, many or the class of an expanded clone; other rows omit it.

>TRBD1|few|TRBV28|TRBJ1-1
CASSGSPGQTRNTEAFF
TGTGCCAGCAGTGGGAGTCCGGGACAGACAAGAAACACTGAAGCTTTCTTT
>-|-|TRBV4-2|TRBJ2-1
CASSHENNEQFF
TGTGCCAGCAGCCACGAGAACAATGAGCAGTTCTTC
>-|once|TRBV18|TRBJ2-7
CASSPPGSTYEQYF
TGTGCCAGCTCACCACCGGGCAGTACCTACGAGCAGTACTTC
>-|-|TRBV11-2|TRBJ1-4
CASSFSGGNELFF
TGTGCCAGCAGCTTCAGTGGGGGGAATGAACTGTTTTTT
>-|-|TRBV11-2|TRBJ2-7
CASSSRLQGSSYEQYF
TGTGCCAGCAGCTCACGACTACAGGGATCCTCCTACGAGCAGTACTTC
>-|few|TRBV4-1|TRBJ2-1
CASPAKKCMTGPGRNEQFF
TGCGCCAGCCCAGCCAAGAAATGCATGACAGGGCCGGGGAGGAATGAGCAGTTCTTC
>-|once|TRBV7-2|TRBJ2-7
CASSLEQPYEQYF
TGTGCCAGCAGCTTGGAACAGCCCTACGAGCAGTACTTC
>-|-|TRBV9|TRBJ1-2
CASSVDAGAGYGYTF
TGTGCCAGCAGCGTAGACGCAGGGGCTGGCTATGGCTACACCTTC
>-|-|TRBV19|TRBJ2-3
CASSIQEVREAQYF
TGTGCCAGTAGTATTCAAGAGGTCCGGGAAGCGCAGTATTTT
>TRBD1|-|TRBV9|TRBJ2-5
CASSGKFGQGFAETQYF
TGTGCCAGCAGCGGTAAGTTTGGACAGGGATTTGCAGAGACCCAGTACTTC
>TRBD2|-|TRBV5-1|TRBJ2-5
CASSISGTRVETQYF
TGCGCCAGCAGCATTTCCGGGACTAGAGTGGAGACCCAGTACTTC
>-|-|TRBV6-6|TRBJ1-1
CASRKIRDIRTEAFF
TGTGCCAGCAGAAAGATCCGGGACATCCGAACTGAAGCTTTCTTT
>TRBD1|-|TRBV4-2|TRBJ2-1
CASSRGTASSSSYNEQFF
TGTGCCAGCAGCCGAGGGACAGCTTCCTCTAGCTCCTACAATGAGCAGTTCTTC
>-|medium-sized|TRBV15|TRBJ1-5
CATSRDGTDNQPQHF
TGTGCCACCAGCAGAGATGGCACAGACAATCAGCCCCAGCATTTT
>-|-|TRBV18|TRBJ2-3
CASSPPLGGGLYF
TGTGCCAGCTCACCCCCTCTAGGGGGGGGATTGTATTTT
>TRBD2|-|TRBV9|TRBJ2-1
CASSVGGTSGTNEQFF
TGTGCCAGCAGCGTAGGGGGGACTAGCGGGACCAATGAGCAGTTCTTC
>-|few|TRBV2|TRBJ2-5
CASSVYGGSGRETQYF
TGTGCCAGCAGTGTTTACGGGGGTTCGGGTCGGGAGACCCAGTACTTC
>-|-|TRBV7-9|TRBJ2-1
CASSLEFEQFF
TGTGCCAGCAGCCTTGAGTTTGAGCAGTTCTTC
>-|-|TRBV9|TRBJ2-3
CASSRHSDSTTSTNTQYF
TGTGCCAGCAGTCGCCACTCGGACAGCACTACTTCCACTAATACGCAGTATTTT
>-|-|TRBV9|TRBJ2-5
CASSVGAGAVRETQYF
TGTGCCAGCAGCGTAGGGGCGGGGGCGGTAAGGGAGACCCAGTACTTC
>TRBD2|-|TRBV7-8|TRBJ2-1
CASSPRPRGEQFF
TGTGCCAGCAGCCCGCGACCGCGGGGGGAGCAGTTCTTC
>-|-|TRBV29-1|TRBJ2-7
CSVGRGGFYEQYF
TGCAGCGTGGGTAGGGGTGGGTTCTACGAGCAGTACTTC
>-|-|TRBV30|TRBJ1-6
CAWTIDSVKAPLHF
TGTGCCTGGACAATTGACAGCGTAAAGGCACCCCTCCACTTT
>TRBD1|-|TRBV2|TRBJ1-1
CASRKGRDRVTEAFF
TGTGCCAGCAGGAAGGGCCGGGACAGGGTCACTGAAGCTTTCTTT
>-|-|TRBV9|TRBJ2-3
CASSVSSELGTDTQYF
TGTGCCAGCAGCGTATCTAGCGAACTTGGCACAGATACGCAGTATTTT
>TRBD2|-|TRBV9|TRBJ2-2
CASNKRGGPAGELFF
TGTGCCAGCAACAAGCGGGGGGGCCCGGCCGGGGAGCTGTTTTTT
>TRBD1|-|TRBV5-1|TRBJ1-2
CASSLAGQNGYTF
TGCGCCAGCAGCTTGGCGGGACAGAATGGCTACACCTTC
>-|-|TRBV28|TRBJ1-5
CALSGGTNVYYQPQHF
TGTGCCTTGAGTGGGGGCACCAACGTATATTATCAGCCCCAGCATTTT
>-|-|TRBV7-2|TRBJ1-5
CASSRLESESQPQHF
TGTGCCAGCAGCCGCCTGGAGTCAGAGAGTCAGCCCCAGCATTTT
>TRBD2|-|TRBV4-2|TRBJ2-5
CASSQELQAGGLLETQYF
TGTGCCAGCAGCCAAGAATTACAGGCGGGGGGGCTGTTGGAGACCCAGTACTTC
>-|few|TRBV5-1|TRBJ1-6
CASSLELYSPLHF
TGCGCCAGCAGCTTGGAACTTTATTCACCCCTCCACTTT
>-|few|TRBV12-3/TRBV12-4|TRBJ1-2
CASKEFNYGYTF
TGTGCCAGCAAGGAGTTTAACTATGGCTACACCTTC
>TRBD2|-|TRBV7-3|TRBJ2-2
CASSPQRGAHTGELFF
TGTGCCAGCAGCCCTCAGCGGGGGGCACACACCGGGGAGCTGTTTTTT
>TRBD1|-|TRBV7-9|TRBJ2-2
CASRLGQGNTGELFF
TGTGCCAGCAGGTTGGGACAGGGAAACACCGGGGAGCTGTTTTTT
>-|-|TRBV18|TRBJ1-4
CASSPWLPNEKLFF
TGTGCCAGCTCACCATGGCTGCCTAATGAAAAACTGTTTTTT
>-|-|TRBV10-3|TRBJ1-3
CAISSEGRNTIYF
TGTGCCATCAGTTCGGAGGGGCGAAACACCATATATTTT
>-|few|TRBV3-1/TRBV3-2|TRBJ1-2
CASSQVQVGYTF
TGTGCCAGCAGCCAAGTTCAGGTCGGCTACACCTTC
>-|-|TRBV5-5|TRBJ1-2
CASSEGAYGYTF
TGTGCCAGCAGCGAGGGTGCCTATGGCTACACCTTC
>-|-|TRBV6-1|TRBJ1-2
CASSEEYGRSAYGYTF
TGTGCCAGCAGTGAAGAATATGGCAGGTCGGCCTATGGCTACACCTTC
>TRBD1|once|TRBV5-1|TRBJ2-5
CASSSGQPQETQYF
TGCGCCAGCAGCTCGGGACAGCCACAAGAGACCCAGTACTTC
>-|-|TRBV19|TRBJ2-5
CASSIGGVRQETQYF
TGTGCCAGTAGTATAGGCGGGGTCAGACAAGAGACCCAGTACTTC
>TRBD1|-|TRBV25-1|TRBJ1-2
CASSDPGQGHVGYTF
TGTGCCAGCAGTGACCCCGGACAGGGACACGTTGGCTACACCTTC
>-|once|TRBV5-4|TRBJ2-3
CASSPPGGFGTDTQYF
TGTGCCAGCAGCCCGCCGGGGGGCTTCGGCACAGATACGCAGTATTTT
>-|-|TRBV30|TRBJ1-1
CAWSGQGNTEAFF
TGTGCCTGGAGTGGTCAGGGAAACACTGAAGCTTTCTTT
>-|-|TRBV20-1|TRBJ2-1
CSARQGNEQFF
TGCAGTGCTAGACAGGGGAATGAGCAGTTCTTC
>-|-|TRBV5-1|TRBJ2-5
CASSPSGGPGETQYF
TGCGCCAGCAGCCCTTCGGGGGGCCCGGGGGAGACCCAGTACTTC
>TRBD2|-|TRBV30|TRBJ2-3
CAWSLLAGGRTDTQYF
TGTGCCTGGAGTCTCCTAGCGGGGGGGCGGACAGATACGCAGTATTTT
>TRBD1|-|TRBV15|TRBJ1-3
CATSRDIGTVGNTIYF
TGTGCCACCAGCAGAGATATAGGGACAGTTGGAAACACCATATATTTT